This TCR beta chain was observed in a study of T cells expressing NK-cell markers. Study context: All TCR beta repertoires analysed originated from sorted CD3+CD56+NKG2C+, CD3+CD56+NKG2C- and CD3+CD56-NKG2C+ T cells.

There are 15 residues in the CDR3. In germline, CDR1 is KGHDR, CDR2 SFDVKD. For each CDR3 protein, TCRdb gives one entry from its re-call of the 5' RACE reads, without DNA. Across 300,000 to 500,000 distinct CDR3 sequences, the top ten clones capture 9.5% to 12% of the sample. The study, taken as a whole, reports: Similarly, these clonotypes led the CD3+CD56-NKG2C+ fraction as well in a few donors. Specificity for HCMV among expanded NKG2C+ T cell clones was not established.

As regards this clonotype: The antigen is undetermined.

Specimen: blood T cells: a sorted CD56 or NKG2C T cell subset, CD4+ or CD8+ T cells, or bulk PBMC T cells (not recorded which). The chain carries TRBV24-1 and TRBJ2-1; TCRdb indicates TRBD2, and absent DNA this call remains unverified. The TCR was taken from a woman aged 50 to 60 in good health. The CDR3: CATSDPLAIINEQFF.